Listed below are T cell receptor beta chains from one sample, sequenced in a study of T cells in Graves' hyperthyroidism and ophthalmopathy. MiXCR, applied by TCRdb to the multiplex PCR reads, yields one record per CDR3 protein. The sample lists under 450,000 distinct CDR3 sequences; roughly 17% were seen once. The sample comprised blood. The receptors were sampled from a woman aged 25 to 39 with Graves' hyperthyroidism that later progressed to Graves' ophthalmopathy. The CDR3 runs from the conserved cysteine through the conserved F or W. A D gene is named only where the DNA matches it firmly. Some rows mark clone size as missing; the rest say once, few, many or name a class of expanded clone.

size: many
V: TRBV10-3
D: TRBD1
J: TRBJ2-5
CDR3: CATREDREQETQYF
DNA: TGTGCCACTCGCGAGGACAGGGAACAAGAGACCCAGTACTTC

size: .
V: TRBV20-1
D: .
J: TRBJ1-1
CDR3: CSARDSDRGHTEAFF
DNA: TGCAGTGCTAGAGACTCCGACCGGGGCCACACTGAAGCTTTCTTT

size: .
V: TRBV5-6
D: TRBD1
J: TRBJ1-2
CDR3: CASSLWGGDRANGYTF
DNA: TGTGCCAGCAGCTTGTGGGGGGGAGACAGGGCGAATGGCTACACCTTC

size: many
V: TRBV6-2/TRBV6-3
D: TRBD1
J: TRBJ2-3
CDR3: CASSLGRGRDTDTQYF
DNA: TGTGCCAGCAGCCTCGGCAGGGGGAGAGACACAGATACGCAGTATTTT

size: many
V: TRBV28
D: TRBD1
J: TRBJ2-7
CDR3: CASSSPGQGSYEQYF
DNA: TGTGCCAGCAGTTCGCCGGGACAGGGGTCCTACGAGCAGTACTTC

size: few
V: TRBV30
D: TRBD1
J: TRBJ2-1
CDR3: CAWTGTGGYNEQFF
DNA: TGTGCCTGGACCGGGACAGGGGGTTACAATGAGCAGTTCTTC

size: many
V: TRBV12-3/TRBV12-4
D: TRBD1
J: TRBJ1-5
CDR3: CASSKGRTGGAHQPQHF
DNA: TGTGCCAGCAGTAAGGGAAGGACAGGGGGGGCACATCAGCCCCAGCATTTT

size: few
V: TRBV19
D: TRBD2
J: TRBJ2-3
CDR3: CASSLLAGGPVYGMDTQYF
DNA: TGTGCCAGTAGCCTACTAGCGGGAGGGCCGGTGTATGGTATGGATACGCAGTATTTT

size: many
V: TRBV12-3/TRBV12-4
D: .
J: TRBJ2-1
CDR3: CASSFSDYYNEQFF
DNA: TGTGCCAGCAGTTTCTCTGACTACTACAATGAGCAGTTCTTC

size: many
V: TRBV3-1
D: .
J: TRBJ2-5
CDR3: CASSQFRGYGRETQYF
DNA: TGTGCCAGCAGCCAGTTCCGAGGGTATGGTCGGGAGACCCAGTACTTC

size: many
V: TRBV27
D: .
J: TRBJ2-1
CDR3: CASSFPPIGSYNEQFF
DNA: TGTGCCAGCAGTTTTCCGCCTATCGGCTCCTACAATGAGCAGTTCTTC

size: .
V: TRBV6-1
D: TRBD1
J: TRBJ1-1
CDR3: CASSSYTGDTEAFF
DNA: TGTGCCAGCAGTTCGTATACAGGGGACACTGAAGCTTTCTTT

size: many
V: TRBV12-3/TRBV12-4
D: TRBD1
J: TRBJ2-1
CDR3: CASSLGRGTGAKNEQFF
DNA: TGTGCCAGCAGTTTAGGGAGAGGGACAGGGGCGAAGAATGAGCAGTTCTTC

size: .
V: TRBV28
D: TRBD1
J: TRBJ2-4
CDR3: CASSLGQGAIGKNIQYF
DNA: TGTGCCAGCAGCCTCGGACAGGGGGCGATTGGCAAAAACATTCAGTACTTC

size: few
V: TRBV20-1
D: .
J: TRBJ2-7
CDR3: CSARNQGKAYEQYF
DNA: TGCAGTGCTAGAAACCAGGGGAAAGCCTACGAGCAGTACTTC

size: many
V: TRBV20-1
D: .
J: TRBJ2-1
CDR3: CSARDLRLVYNEQFF
DNA: TGCAGTGCTAGAGATCTGCGGTTAGTTTACAATGAGCAGTTCTTC

size: many
V: TRBV20-1
D: TRBD1
J: TRBJ2-4
CDR3: CSARIVRGQAKNIQYF
DNA: TGCAGTGCAAGAATAGTCAGGGGGCAAGCCAAAAACATTCAGTACTTC

size: many
V: TRBV6-2/TRBV6-3
D: TRBD1
J: TRBJ1-2
CDR3: CASSPPGQRLYGYTF
DNA: TGTGCCAGCAGCCCACCGGGACAGCGTCTCTATGGCTACACCTTC

size: many
V: TRBV7-9
D: .
J: TRBJ2-7
CDR3: CASSLGGFYEQYF
DNA: TGTGCCAGCAGCTTAGGCGGTTTCTACGAGCAGTACTTC

size: many
V: TRBV11-2
D: .
J: TRBJ1-1
CDR3: CASSLLRGLFTEAFF
DNA: TGTGCCAGCAGCTTACTCAGGGGACTTTTCACTGAAGCTTTCTTT

size: .
V: TRBV7-3
D: TRBD1
J: TRBJ1-2
CDR3: CASSLTKAGGAIGYGYTF
DNA: TGTGCCAGCAGCTTAACGAAGGCAGGGGGCGCAATTGGGTATGGCTACACCTTC

size: many
V: TRBV12-3/TRBV12-4
D: TRBD2
J: TRBJ2-6
CDR3: CASSLEERGGFSSGANVLTF
DNA: TGTGCCAGCAGTTTAGAGGAGCGGGGGGGCTTTTCCTCTGGGGCCAACGTCCTGACTTTC

size: .
V: TRBV20-1
D: .
J: TRBJ2-6
CDR3: CSASLGSGANVLTF
DNA: TGCAGTGCTAGTCTGGGGTCGGGGGCCAACGTCCTGACTTTC

size: many
V: TRBV6-5
D: TRBD1
J: TRBJ2-1
CDR3: CASSYGQGYNEQFF
DNA: TGTGCCAGCAGTTACGGACAGGGGTACAATGAGCAGTTCTTC

size: few
V: TRBV2
D: .
J: TRBJ2-5
CDR3: CASSDGDIQETQYF
DNA: TGTGCCAGCAGTGACGGGGACATCCAAGAGACCCAGTACTTC

size: many
V: TRBV27
D: .
J: TRBJ1-2
CDR3: CASSLWGPDPGGYTF
DNA: TGTGCCAGCAGTTTGTGGGGCCCGGACCCGGGGGGCTACACCTTC

size: .
V: TRBV6-5
D: .
J: TRBJ1-3
CDR3: CASSYQGASGNTIYF
DNA: TGTGCCAGCAGTTACCAGGGCGCCTCTGGAAACACCATATATTTT

size: .
V: TRBV19
D: TRBD1
J: TRBJ1-1
CDR3: CASSKMGQANTEAFF
DNA: TGTGCCAGTAGTAAGATGGGACAGGCTAACACTGAAGCTTTCTTT

size: many
V: TRBV7-2
D: .
J: TRBJ2-3
CDR3: CASSLISGKDTQYF
DNA: TGTGCCAGCAGCTTAATCTCCGGGAAAGATACGCAGTATTTT

size: many
V: TRBV5-4
D: TRBD1
J: TRBJ2-5
CDR3: CASSFAGGSQETQYF
DNA: TGTGCCAGCAGCTTTGCAGGGGGATCCCAAGAGACCCAGTACTTC

size: many
V: TRBV20-1
D: .
J: TRBJ1-1
CDR3: CSATRELNTEAFF
DNA: TGCAGTGCGACCAGGGAGCTGAACACTGAAGCTTTCTTT

size: many
V: TRBV28
D: .
J: TRBJ1-5
CDR3: CASSFRAWDWRPQHF
DNA: TGTGCCAGCAGTTTTAGAGCATGGGATTGGCGGCCCCAGCATTTT

size: few
V: TRBV7-9
D: .
J: TRBJ2-3
CDR3: CASSLLFSGPNTQYF
DNA: TGTGCCAGCAGCCTCCTATTTTCGGGCCCAAATACGCAGTATTTT

size: .
V: TRBV27
D: .
J: TRBJ1-2
CDR3: CASSLRGGRDYGYTF
DNA: TGTGCCAGCAGTTTAAGAGGGGGTAGGGACTATGGCTACACCTTC

size: many
V: TRBV29-1
D: .
J: TRBJ1-1
CDR3: CSVEDAGDTEAFF
DNA: TGCAGCGTTGAAGACGCAGGGGACACTGAAGCTTTCTTT

size: .
V: TRBV10-3
D: TRBD1
J: TRBJ2-7
CDR3: CAISEPGQGNEQYF
DNA: TGTGCCATCAGTGAGCCTGGACAGGGGAACGAGCAGTACTTC

size: few
V: TRBV20-1
D: .
J: TRBJ2-3
CDR3: CSAERGQEGTDTQYF
DNA: TGCAGTGCCGAGCGGGGACAGGAAGGCACAGATACGCAGTATTTT

size: many
V: TRBV11-2
D: .
J: TRBJ2-7
CDR3: CASSLEQAYEQYF
DNA: TGTGCCAGCAGCTTAGAACAAGCCTACGAGCAGTACTTC

size: many
V: TRBV25-1
D: TRBD2
J: TRBJ2-1
CDR3: CASSGTSGVTKQFF
DNA: TGTGCCAGCAGTGGGACTAGCGGGGTGACGAAGCAGTTCTTC

size: many
V: TRBV19
D: TRBD1
J: TRBJ1-5
CDR3: CASSVDRGNQPQHF
DNA: TGTGCCAGTAGTGTCGACAGGGGCAATCAGCCCCAGCATTTT

size: many
V: TRBV3-1
D: .
J: TRBJ1-4
CDR3: CASTLRDGLEKLFF
DNA: TGTGCCAGCACCCTACGGGACGGACTTGAAAAACTGTTTTTT

size: .
V: TRBV28
D: .
J: TRBJ2-7
CDR3: CASNRTGSSYEQYF
DNA: TGTGCCAGCAACCGAACAGGGAGCTCCTACGAGCAGTACTTC

size: many
V: TRBV11-2
D: TRBD2
J: TRBJ2-3
CDR3: CASSQGLAGGLPSTDTQYF
DNA: TGTGCCAGCAGCCAGGGACTAGCGGGAGGGTTACCTAGCACAGATACGCAGTATTTT

size: .
V: TRBV5-1
D: TRBD2
J: TRBJ2-5
CDR3: CASSLGASGRAVETQYF
DNA: TGCGCCAGCAGCTTGGGAGCAAGCGGGAGGGCCGTGGAGACCCAGTACTTC

size: many
V: TRBV20-1
D: TRBD2
J: TRBJ2-3
CDR3: CSARSSGRSQLTDTQYF
DNA: TGCAGTGCTAGATCTAGCGGGAGGTCCCAGCTCACAGATACGCAGTATTTT

size: .
V: TRBV3-1
D: TRBD1
J: TRBJ2-2
CDR3: CASSQNPGQATGELFF
DNA: TGTGCCAGCAGCCAAAATCCGGGACAGGCCACCGGGGAGCTGTTTTTT

size: .
V: TRBV7-2
D: .
J: TRBJ1-3
CDR3: CASSFPRGSGNTIYF
DNA: TGTGCCAGCAGCTTCCCCAGGGGCTCTGGAAACACCATATATTTT

size: few
V: TRBV7-8
D: .
J: TRBJ1-3
CDR3: CASSLAGVRGSGNTIYF
DNA: TGTGCCAGCAGCTTAGCTGGAGTCCGGGGTTCCGGAAACACCATATATTTT

size: .
V: TRBV29-1
D: TRBD1
J: TRBJ2-7
CDR3: CSALQGISSYEQYF
DNA: TGCAGCGCCCTACAGGGGATAAGCTCCTACGAGCAGTACTTC

size: many
V: TRBV5-1
D: .
J: TRBJ2-7
CDR3: CASSLTVNEQYF
DNA: TGCGCCAGCAGCTTAACGGTAAACGAGCAGTACTTC

size: .
V: TRBV7-6
D: .
J: TRBJ1-1
CDR3: CASRAEPGATEAFF
DNA: TGTGCCAGCAGGGCGGAGCCCGGTGCCACTGAAGCTTTCTTT

size: many
V: TRBV2
D: .
J: TRBJ2-3
CDR3: CASSALTDTQYF
DNA: TGTGCCAGCAGTGCCCTCACAGATACGCAGTATTTT

size: many
V: TRBV7-9
D: .
J: TRBJ2-7
CDR3: CASSSQGSFYEQYF
DNA: TGTGCCAGCAGCTCCCAGGGTTCCTTCTACGAGCAGTACTTC

size: few
V: TRBV7-9
D: TRBD1
J: TRBJ1-1
CDR3: CASSRTGGGLVLNTEAFF
DNA: TGTGCCAGCAGCCGGACAGGGGGCGGGTTGGTTTTGAACACTGAAGCTTTCTTT